The 19 T cell receptor beta chains listed next were all sequenced from one sample in a study of metastatic and nonmetastatic thyroid tumors. MiXCR re-clonotyped the PCR reads for TCRdb. The table has some 64,000 clones, about 4% seen once; the top ten hold 20% to 25%. Every patient was untreated before thyroid surgery. The sample was blood. All receptors derive from a female donor with papillary thyroid cancer or a benign thyroid nodule (not recorded which). Some clones in this sample may be carry-over from other donors' samples.

Many counts were recorded for this clone. The rearrangement links TRBV9 to TRBJ2-5, with a possible D match to TRBD2 (5 bases). CDR1 and CDR2 from the germline V gene are SGDLS and YYNGEE. Trimming removed 4 bases from V and 5 bases from J, with 12 bases in between. The CDR3 is made up of 13 amino acids. The CDR3 bases are TGTGCCAGCAGCCTGACCCCGGGGGAGACCCAGTACTTC. Amino acid sequence: CASSLTPGETQYF.

This clone was observed at least ten times. Different DNA sequences within this sample yield the same CDR3. The J gene is TRBJ1-1, the V gene TRBV12-3 or TRBV12-4; D is unresolved. CDR3 length equals 13 residues. V was shortened by 6 bases and J by 6 bases, with 14 bases between the two germline ends. CDR3 sequence: CASSLPPTPEAFF. The CDR3 DNA follows: TGTGCCAGCAGCTTACCCCCGACACCTGAAGCTTTCTTT.

This clone was seen at least ten times. This sequence joins TRBV2 and TRBJ2-3; 10 bases match TRBD1. The CDR3 spans 14 residues. The V and J ends lost 3 bases and 3 bases, in that order; junction bases with no gene match: 0. Germline-derived CDR1 and CDR2 are SNHLY and FYNNEI. CDR3 nucleotide sequence: TGTGCCAGCAGTGAGGACAGGGGGACAGATACGCAGTATTTT. This sequence encodes CASSEDRGTDTQYF.

The V gene is TRBV7-9, the J gene TRBJ2-3; a weak D match, TRBD1 (6 bases). The CDR3 is 16 amino acids. The germline V gene encodes CDR1 SEHNR and CDR2 FQNEAQ (reference sequence). V dropped 5 bases and J dropped 0 bases, with 15 bases sitting between them. The CDR3, as DNA: TGTGCCAGCAGCCAGGGGTTGGACGCGAGCACAGATACGCAGTATTTT. This sequence encodes CASSQGLDASTDTQYF.

This clone has just a few counts. A much more abundant neighbour one base away suggests this may be a read error. V is TRBV7-4 and J is TRBJ1-4; D unclear. Germline V gives CDR1 SGHVT, CDR2 SQSDAQ. Trimming left V 10 bases short and J 3 bases short, with 12 bases between. The CDR3 totals 13 residues. The CDR3 DNA is TGTGCCACCATGGGGAGAGCTAATGAAAAACTGTTTTTT. The encoded protein is CATMGRANEKLFF.

The CDR3 loop is CASSREGTVEAFF. The CDR3 DNA sequence: TGTGCCAGCTCCAGGGAGGGGACCGTTGAAGCTTTCTTT. The V and J genes are TRBV18 and TRBJ1-1; D might be TRBD1 (5 bases). Germline V gene data show CDR1 as KGHSH and CDR2 as LQKENI. The CDR3 extends over 13 amino acids. The V end was cut by 6 bases, the J end by 7 bases, with 15 bases between.

This clone was observed a few times. This rearrangement joins TRBV12-3 or TRBV12-4 to TRBJ2-1; D remains unclear. This CDR3 comprises 11 residues. The germline V and J ends were trimmed by 6 bases and 5 bases, with 5 bases remaining between them. The CDR3 loop reads CASRANNEQFF. For the CDR3, the DNA is TGTGCCAGCAGAGCGAACAATGAGCAGTTCTTC.

In regard to this clone: A much larger clone differs by one base, so this may be a read error. The rearrangement links TRBV7-9 to TRBJ1-3; perhaps TRBD1 as D (5 bases). V was clipped by 5 bases and J by 0 bases, with 14 bases between them. CDR1 is SEHNR and CDR2 is FQNEAQ in the germline V gene (reference sequence). The CDR3 sequence is 16 residues long. The CDR3 is CASSLGALSSGNTIYF. DNA for the CDR3: TGTGCCAGCAGCCTCGGGGCTCTCAGCTCTGGAAACACCATATATTTT.

A remark on this clone: A much bigger clone sits one base away, suggesting this may be a read error. The sample has other DNA sequences that encode this CDR3 too. This rearrangement joins TRBV20-1 to TRBJ2-1; the match to TRBD2 covers 8 bases. The CDR3 spans 16 residues. Germline CDR1 DFQATT, CDR2 SNEGSKA (reference sequence). V shed 5 bases, J shed 6 bases, and the junction held 15 bases outside the gene matches. CDR3 DNA: TGCAGTGCTGATGATCTCGCGGGAGGTCCCGGCAATGAGCAGTTCTTC. It encodes CSADDLAGGPGNEQFF.

This clone has more than one count but fewer than ten. One end of the junction fails to match germline, which may point to a read error. The J gene is TRBJ1-1, the V gene TRBV7-9, with D hard to call. This CDR3 is 15 amino acids long. Germline V gene lookup returns CDR1 SEHNR and CDR2 FQNEAQ (reference sequence). The CDR3 nucleotides are TGTGCCAGCAGCTTCGTAGGACGTATGAACACTGAAGCTTTCTTC. This codes for CASSFVGRMNTEAFF.

This clone was seen repeatedly, ten times or more. The CDR3 loop reads CASNSYQSTEAFF. In DNA form, the CDR3 reads TGTGCCAGCAACTCATATCAGTCCACTGAAGCTTTCTTT. The chain recombines TRBV28 with TRBJ1-1, with unresolved D. V lost 7 bases to trimming and J lost 4 bases, with 13 bases between them. This CDR3 contains 13 residues. Looked up from germline, CDR1 is MDHEN and CDR2 is SYDVKM.

This clone appeared a few times. The chain uses TRBV3-1 and TRBJ2-5; no clear D gene. The ends were cut back, 2 bases at V and 5 bases at J, with 6 bases in the middle. The CDR3 has 12 residues. Per the germline V gene, CDR1 is LGHDT and CDR2 is YNNKEL (reference sequence). The CDR3 protein is CASSQMDETQYF. In DNA form, the CDR3 reads TGTGCCAGCAGCCAAATGGATGAGACCCAGTACTTC.

This clone was counted many times. The gene calls are TRBV20-1 and TRBJ2-4; D is perhaps TRBD1 or TRBD2 (6 bases each). CDR3 length: 17 amino acids. V lost 6 bases, J lost 0 bases, and 21 bases lay in between. Germline V gives CDR1 DFQATT, CDR2 SNEGSKA (reference sequence). The CDR3 DNA is TGCAGTGCGGGGGCTAGCGATCGGGTTCTAGCCAAAAACATTCAGTACTTC. Translating it yields CSAGASDRVLAKNIQYF.

The J gene is TRBJ2-3, the V gene TRBV7-2; D gene uncertain. CDR1 and CDR2 (germline): SGHTA, FQGNSA. This CDR3 has 17 amino acids. V lost 1 base and J 0 bases, leaving 14 bases between the germline ends. The CDR3 DNA follows: TGTGCCAGCAGCTTAGGAATCAATAGTCTTAGCACAGATACGCAGTATTTT. As protein: CASSLGINSLSTDTQYF.

Concerning this clone itself: As the CDR3 is not closed by the conserved phenylalanine or tryptophan, this likely results from a read error. The genes are TRBV5-1 and TRBJ2-3; D is unresolved. Trimming pared 0 bases from V and 1 base from J, leaving 9 bases between. This CDR3 is 15 amino acids long. Per germline, CDR1 SGHRS and CDR2 YFSETQ. The CDR3 nucleotides read TGCGCCAGCAGCTTGGAACGGTTAGGCACAGATACGCAGTATTTA. Translation: CASSLERLGTDTQYL.

In this sample, this clone turned up many times. The chain combines TRBV18 with TRBJ1-3, with D unclear. CDR3 length: 16 residues. Germline assignment: CDR1 KGHSH and CDR2 LQKENI. The V end lost 2 bases, the J end lost 0 bases, and 11 bases lay between the germline ends. Here the CDR3 DNA reads TGTGCCAGCTCACCAACCGCGGGTTACTCTGGAAACACCATATATTTT. Amino acids: CASSPTAGYSGNTIYF.

This clone was counted a few times. A read error is possible here, since a much larger clone lies one base away. The chain combines TRBV30 with TRBJ2-3; D not resolved. The CDR3 is 14 amino acids. Germline V gives CDR1 GTSNPN, CDR2 SVGIG (reference sequence). Trimming removed 0 bases at V and 7 bases at J, with 14 bases between. The CDR3 protein is CAWSVPGVPNTQYF. DNA of the CDR3: TGTGCCTGGAGTGTACCTGGGGTCCCAAATACGCAGTATTTT.

The chain recombines TRBV11-3 with TRBJ2-2, with D possibly matching TRBD2 (5 bases). The V and J ends lost 5 bases and 4 bases respectively, with 11 bases between them. The germline CDR1 and CDR2 sequences are SGHNT and YENEEA. The CDR3 extends over 14 amino acids. The DNA of the CDR3 is TGTGCCAGCAGCCCCCGGACTGGCACCGGGGAGCTGTTTTTT. Encoded protein: CASSPRTGTGELFF.

The chain employs TRBV28 and TRBJ2-1, with TRBD1 matching 7 bases. J lost 7 bases, V lost 6 bases, and 12 bases had no gene match. The CDR3 has 15 amino acids. Germline V gene lookup returns CDR1 MDHEN and CDR2 SYDVKM. Here the CDR3 reads CASSQFNRGRNEQFF. The CDR3 DNA follows: TGTGCCAGCAGCCAATTCAACAGGGGACGGAATGAGCAGTTCTTC.